Below are 9 T cell receptor beta chains sequenced from a single sample in a study of blood T cell repertoires in COVID-19. Generated by immunoSEQ multiplex PCR, the TCRdb table keeps only in-frame clones and is missing some. The top ten clones hold around 10% of a sample with under 80,000 clones, about four fifths of them seen once. Sequencing input: peripheral blood. All receptors derive from a man aged 50 or older with acute or convalescent COVID-19.

The rearrangement links TRBV7-2 to TRBJ2-4, with TRBD2 identical over 12 bases. The germline V gene encodes CDR1 SGHTA and CDR2 FQGNSA. The CDR3 contains 18 residues. Unmatched junction bases numbered 10, after V lost 4 bases and J lost 3 bases. Here the CDR3 reads CASSSTRLAGVGKNIQYF. The CDR3, as DNA: TGTGCCAGCAGCTCCACCAGACTAGCGGGAGTCGGCAAAAACATTCAGTACTTC.

V usage is TRBV4-3 and J usage is TRBJ2-3; 7 bases match TRBD2. Germline values: CDR1 LGHNA, CDR2 YSLEER. The CDR3 contains 17 residues. Unmatched junction bases numbered 6, after V lost 0 bases and J lost 0 bases. CDR3 nucleotide sequence: TGCGCCAGCAGCCAAGAGTCCCCTAGCGGAAGCACAGATACGCAGTATTTT. It translates to CASSQESPSGSTDTQYF.

This chain uses TRBV7-8 with TRBJ1-6; maybe TRBD1 (6 bases). Trimming removed 1 base at V and 5 bases at J, with 18 bases between. CDR3 length: 18 amino acids. The germline V gene has CDR1 SGHVS and CDR2 FQNEAQ. The CDR3 bases are TGTGCCAGCAGCTTAGTTGCCTCGGGGGGCTTGAATAATTCACCCCTCCACTTT. Amino acids: CASSLVASGGLNNSPLHF.

The rearrangement joins TRBV28 to TRBJ1-4, with 9 nucleotides matching TRBD1. The CDR3 is 14 residues long. Germline CDR1 is MDHEN and CDR2 is SYDVKM. Germline trimming cut 6 bases from V and 8 bases from J; bases unmatched to any gene: 7. CDR3 sequence: CASRWGQGGEKLFF. The CDR3 coding sequence is TGTGCCAGCAGGTGGGGACAGGGTGGCGAAAAACTGTTTTTT.

This chain uses TRBV28 with TRBJ1-6, with D unclear. The CDR3 length is 13 residues. The germline V gene has CDR1 MDHEN and CDR2 SYDVKM. V was trimmed by 7 bases and J by 10 bases, leaving 14 bases between them. The CDR3 nucleotides are TGTGCCAGCATGGGAGGGTTAGGATCACCCCTCCACTTT. It yields the protein CASMGGLGSPLHF.

The chain has TRBV6-2 or TRBV6-3 and TRBJ1-1; D is possibly TRBD1 (6 bases). V was trimmed by 6 bases and J by 3 bases, leaving 17 bases between them. CDR3 length equals 15 residues. From germline, CDR1 is MNHEY and CDR2 SVGEGT. CDR3: CASSTPTGIHTEAFF. As DNA, the CDR3 is TGTGCCAGCAGCACCCCAACAGGGATTCACACTGAAGCTTTCTTT.

V and J are TRBV19 and TRBJ1-5; 7 bases align to TRBD1. The junction had 7 bases not matched to a gene; V was cut back by 7 bases and J by 1 base. Germline CDR1 and CDR2: LNHDA and SQIVND (reference sequence). The CDR3 sequence is 15 residues long. In nucleotides, the CDR3 is TGTGCCAGTATCCCACAGGGGTCCAGCAATCAGCCCCAGCATTTT. It codes for CASIPQGSSNQPQHF.

In DNA form, the CDR3 reads TGCGCCAGCAGCTTAGGGACTAGCGGGTTTACGGATACGCAGTATTTT. Its protein is CASSLGTSGFTDTQYF. V usage is TRBV5-1 and J usage is TRBJ2-3, with TRBD2 identical over 12 bases. The germline V gene has CDR1 SGHRS and CDR2 YFSETQ. This CDR3 has 16 amino acids. V shed 2 bases, J shed 6 bases, and the junction held 7 bases outside the gene matches.

The chain carries TRBV7-3 and TRBJ1-2; unclear D gene. The germline gives CDR1 SGHTA, CDR2 FQGTGA. V was clipped by 2 bases and J by 2 bases, with 6 bases between them. The CDR3 contains 13 residues. CDR3 in DNA: TGTGCCAGCAGCTTATCCCCAAACTATGGCTACACCTTC. This encodes CASSLSPNYGYTF. Looking up the rest from reference TRBV7-3 and TRBJ1-2 gives the full variable domain: GAGVSQTPSNKVTEKGKYVELRCDPISGHTALYWYRQSLGQGPEFLIYFQGTGAADDSGLPNDRFFAVRPEGSVSTLKIQRTERGDSAVYLCASSLSPNYGYTFGSGTRLTVV.